The rows below give T cell receptor beta chains drawn from one sample of a study of vaccination effects on CD4 cells after COVID-19. The antigens for these receptors are not known. Produced via immunoSEQ multiplex PCR; TCRdb's table is partial and in-frame only. The sample includes roughly 48,000 clones, approximately 61% of them seen just once. Sequencing used CD4+ T cells from PBMCs cultured without peptide, obtained before COVID-19 vaccination. These receptors originate from a human donor who received a COVID-19 vaccine. The conserved cysteine and the conserved F or W are not part of the CDR3 here. A D gene is named only where the DNA matches it firmly.

TRBD2,13,TRBV7-9,TRBJ2-3,ASSSSTSGTDTQY
.,11,TRBV30,TRBJ1-1,AWSVGGVTEAF
.,14,TRBV7-9,TRBJ1-3,ASSPRAGDSGNTIY
.,10,TRBV6-6,TRBJ1-2,ASSSISWGYT
.,9,TRBV30,TRBJ1-4,AWRRREKLF
.,12,TRBV5-1,TRBJ2-2,ASSLASNTGELF
.,14,TRBV7-9,TRBJ1-5,ASSQGSGSAGQPQH
.,12,TRBV30,TRBJ1-3,AWSHDSSGNTIY
.,14,TRBV5-6,TRBJ1-1,ASSLAKGYEGTEAF
.,12,TRBV7-9,TRBJ2-7,ASSLRGGTTEQY
TRBD1,13,TRBV2,TRBJ2-1,ASSPQGAAYNEQF
TRBD1,14,TRBV7-9,TRBJ1-2,ASSLAGGQGAGGYT
TRBD1,11,TRBV28,TRBJ1-4,ASMGGGPEKLF
.,11,TRBV2,TRBJ1-2,ATSAQATDGYT
.,10,TRBV5-6,TRBJ1-1,ASSSGTSEAF
.,15,TRBV24-1,TRBJ2-1,ATSPSDVASSYNEQF
TRBD1,12,TRBV6-6,TRBJ1-1,ASSGTGTVTEAF
TRBD1,12,TRBV6-5,TRBJ2-1,ASKGTGVNNEQF
.,11,TRBV12-3/TRBV12-4,TRBJ1-2,ASSLSGVGGYT
TRBD1,12,TRBV6-5,TRBJ2-7,ASSWLTGTYEQY
.,14,TRBV28,TRBJ2-7,ASSLSGTAGSYEQY
.,11,TRBV7-9,TRBJ2-7,ASSLSWSAEQY
.,13,TRBV6-6,TRBJ1-6,ASSYSAGANSPLH
TRBD1,10,TRBV10-3,TRBJ1-1,AISESGQGTF
.,13,TRBV28,TRBJ2-7,ASSNTGTPSYEQY
.,11,TRBV4-3,TRBJ1-1,ASSQERGLDGF
TRBD1,13,TRBV27,TRBJ1-5,ASSLDRGLGQPQH
.,16,TRBV6-2/TRBV6-3,TRBJ1-5,ASSYSPLGRALNQPQH
.,11,TRBV3-1/TRBV3-2,TRBJ1-2,ASSQALQGGYT
.,13,TRBV18,TRBJ1-1,ASSPNSRGGGEAF
TRBD1,12,TRBV4-1,TRBJ1-5,ASSHRQGDQPQH
.,11,TRBV6-5,TRBJ1-1,ASAEGMFTEAF
TRBD1,14,TRBV7-9,TRBJ2-3,ASSLKGQGAADTQY
.,11,TRBV7-7,TRBJ1-1,ASSLGENTEAF
TRBD1,12,TRBV4-1,TRBJ1-5,ASSRDRERQPQH
.,11,TRBV7-8,TRBJ2-1,ASGGRGYNEQF
.,13,TRBV19,TRBJ1-5,ASSSLLYSNQPQH
.,12,TRBV20-1,TRBJ1-6,SASPWEYNSPLH
.,12,TRBV5-1,TRBJ1-1,ASSKDISNTEAF
.,14,TRBV5-1,TRBJ2-1,ASSLGGGASYNEQF
TRBD1,12,TRBV6-6,TRBJ1-2,ASSYKDRGGGYT
.,14,TRBV3-1/TRBV3-2,TRBJ1-5,ASSKETPRAGQPQH
TRBD2,11,TRBV7-9,TRBJ2-1,ASSPSGSDEQF
TRBD1,13,TRBV6-5,TRBJ1-2,ASSYRDRGHYGYT
.,11,TRBV12-3/TRBV12-4,TRBJ2-1,ASNGGVGDEQF
.,12,TRBV6-2/TRBV6-3,TRBJ1-1,ASSYSGGSTEAF
.,11,TRBV11-2,TRBJ1-5,ASSLDRNQPQH
TRBD1,13,TRBV18,TRBJ2-1,ASSPAGGMFNEQF
.,14,TRBV5-5,TRBJ2-3,ASRYPRDGAGDTQY
.,14,TRBV11-3,TRBJ2-1,ASSLDAGTRNNEQF
TRBD1,13,TRBV11-2,TRBJ1-4,ASSRRTGRNEKLF
.,13,TRBV2,TRBJ1-6,ASSPQNSYNSPLH